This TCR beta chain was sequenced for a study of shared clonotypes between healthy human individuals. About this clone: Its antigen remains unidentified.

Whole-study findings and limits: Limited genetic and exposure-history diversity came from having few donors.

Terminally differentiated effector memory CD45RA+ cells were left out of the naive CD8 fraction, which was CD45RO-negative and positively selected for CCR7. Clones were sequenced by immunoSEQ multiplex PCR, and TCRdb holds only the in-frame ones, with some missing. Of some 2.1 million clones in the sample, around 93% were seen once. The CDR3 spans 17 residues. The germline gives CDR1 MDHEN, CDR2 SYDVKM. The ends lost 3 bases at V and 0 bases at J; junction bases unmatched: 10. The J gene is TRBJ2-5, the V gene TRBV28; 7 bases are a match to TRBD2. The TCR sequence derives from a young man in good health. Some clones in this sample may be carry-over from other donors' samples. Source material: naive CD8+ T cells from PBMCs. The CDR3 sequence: CASSFKVLAINQETQYF. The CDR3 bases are TGTGCCAGCAGTTTCAAGGTACTAGCGATAAACCAAGAGACCCAGTACTTC.